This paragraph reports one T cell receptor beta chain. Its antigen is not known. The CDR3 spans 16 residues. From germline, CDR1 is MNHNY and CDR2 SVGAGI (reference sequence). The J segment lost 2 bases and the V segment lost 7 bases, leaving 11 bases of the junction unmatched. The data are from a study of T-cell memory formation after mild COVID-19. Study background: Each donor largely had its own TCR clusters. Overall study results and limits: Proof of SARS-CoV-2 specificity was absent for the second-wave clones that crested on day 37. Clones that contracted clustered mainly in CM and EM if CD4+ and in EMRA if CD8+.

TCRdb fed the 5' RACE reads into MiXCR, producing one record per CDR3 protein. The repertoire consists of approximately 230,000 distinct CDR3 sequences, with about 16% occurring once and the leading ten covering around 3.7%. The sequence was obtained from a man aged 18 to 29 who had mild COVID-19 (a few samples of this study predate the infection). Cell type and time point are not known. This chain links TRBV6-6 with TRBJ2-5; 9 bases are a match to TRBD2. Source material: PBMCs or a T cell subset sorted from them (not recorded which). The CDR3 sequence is CASTRVAGEVQETQYF. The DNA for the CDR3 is TGTGCCAGCACTAGAGTAGCGGGGGAGGTACAAGAGACCCAGTACTTC.